This entry features one TCR beta chain sequence. Its specificity is not known. This sample is drawn from a study of neurological immune-mediated disorders. Study-wide points: The study found no CDR3 amino acid sequences shared by expanded clones across subjects, suggesting private repertoires in all groups.

The CDR3 sequence is 15 residues long. From germline, CDR1 is MNHEY and CDR2 SVGAGI. Losses at the gene ends were 0 bases for V and 4 bases for J; bases not matched to a gene: 2. The authors made cDNA by 5'RACE with 10-nucleotide random UMIs. Every sequencing run produced over 170 million TCR-beta sequences, and the sequences from any one run covered 15-18 subjects. MiXCR was run by TCRdb on the 5' RACE reads, yielding one entry per CDR3 protein. In the table there are more than 45,000 distinct CDR3 sequences, about an eighth of which are singletons. The sample was PBMCs. This clonotype was obtained from a man aged 55-75 years in good health. The rearrangement uses TRBV6-5 and TRBJ2-7; 11 nucleotides align to TRBD2. The CDR3 DNA sequence: TGTGCCAGCAGTTACTCTAGCGGGGGGGCGTACGAGCAGTACTTC. Its translation is CASSYSSGGAYEQYF.